These T cell receptor beta chains were read from a single sample in a study of blood T cell repertoires in COVID-19. TCRdb keeps only in-frame clones here, not all; method: immunoSEQ multiplex PCR. This sample has more than 250,000 clones; about 92% occur once, and the top ten carry about 18%. Specimen: PBMCs or T cells enriched from blood (not recorded which). These receptors were taken from a woman aged 25 to 39 who had recovered from COVID-19. Both conserved end residues are part of each CDR3. Fields, in order: V gene, clone size, CDR3 length, J gene, D gene, CDR3 DNA, CDR3 protein. D genes are given only for firm matches. Rows may omit the clone size; those that give it use once, few, many or a size class.

TRBV6-5	NA	16	TRBJ2-7	TRBD2	TGTGCCAGCAGTTACTCTATACTAGCGGGAGGACACGAGCAGTACTTC	CASSYSILAGGHEQYF
TRBV30	NA	15	TRBJ2-7	NA	TGTGCCTGGGAAAATCCGACAGGGAGGTTCTACGAGCAGTACTTC	CAWENPTGRFYEQYF
TRBV5-1	NA	15	TRBJ2-5	TRBD1	TGCGCCAGCAGCTTGGGACAGGGGCTGGGGGAGACCCAGTACTTC	CASSLGQGLGETQYF
TRBV6-4	NA	19	TRBJ1-6	NA	TGTGCCAGTTTAGAGGACATTTCCCTAAAGGCCTATTATAATTCACCCCTCCACTTT	CASLEDISLKAYYNSPLHF
TRBV5-1	NA	14	TRBJ1-2	TRBD1	TGCGCCAGCAGCTTGGGGACAGGGGCCGGGGGCTACACCTTC	CASSLGTGAGGYTF
TRBV6-4	NA	14	TRBJ1-2	NA	TGTGCCAGCAGTGACTCTCAGGGCTCCTATGGCTACACCTTC	CASSDSQGSYGYTF
TRBV12-3/TRBV12-4	few	13	TRBJ2-7	TRBD1	TGTGCCAGCAGTTGGGACAGGGTAGGCGAGCAGTACTTC	CASSWDRVGEQYF
TRBV4-2	NA	15	TRBJ1-4	TRBD1	TGTGCCAGCAGCCAGACAGGGATAGGTGATGAAAAACTGTTTTTT	CASSQTGIGDEKLFF
TRBV27	once	11	TRBJ2-3	NA	TGTGCCAGCAGTTTGGGGGGTACGCAGTATTTT	CASSLGGTQYF
TRBV7-8	NA	14	TRBJ2-7	TRBD2	TGTGCCAGCAGCCCCCACGGGGGGTTTTACGAGCAGTACTTC	CASSPHGGFYEQYF
TRBV11-3	NA	15	TRBJ2-2	TRBD1	TGTGCCAGCATCTCGGACAGGGGCGGCACCGGGGAGCTGTTTTTT	CASISDRGGTGELFF
TRBV2	NA	17	TRBJ2-6	NA	TGTGCCAGCAGTGAACGGGTCCGCAGCTCTGGGGCCAACGTCCTGACTTTC	CASSERVRSSGANVLTF
TRBV21-1	NA	15	TRBJ2-2	NA	TGTGCCAGCAGCAAATGGAGGACGTACACCGGGGAGCTGTTTTTT	CASSKWRTYTGELFF
TRBV6-2/TRBV6-3	NA	14	TRBJ1-5	TRBD1	TGTGCCAGCAGCCCCACAGGGGGCCGTCAGCCCCAGCATTTT	CASSPTGGRQPQHF
TRBV4-3	NA	13	TRBJ1-2	NA	TGCGCCAGCAGCCAAGATATGGACTCTGGCTACACCTTC	CASSQDMDSGYTF
TRBV18	NA	19	TRBJ2-1	TRBD1	TGTGCCAGCTCACCTCGACTGGGACAGGGGGCCGTAATGATCAATGAGCAGTTCTTC	CASSPRLGQGAVMINEQFF
TRBV9	NA	12	TRBJ2-1	NA	TGTGCCAGCAGCGCGGATACCGGGTCGCAGTTCTTC	CASSADTGSQFF
TRBV7-2	once	12	TRBJ1-1	NA	TGTGCCAGCAGCTCGGGAGGGACTGAAGCTTTCTTT	CASSSGGTEAFF
TRBV7-2	NA	16	TRBJ2-2	NA	TGTGCCAGCAGCTTACGATATGTAGGGGTGAGCGGGGAGCTGTTTTTT	CASSLRYVGVSGELFF
TRBV28	NA	14	TRBJ2-7	NA	TGTGCCAGCGAAAGGGGCAGGCCTACCTACGAGCAGTACTTC	CASERGRPTYEQYF
TRBV24-1	few	14	TRBJ2-1	TRBD2	TGTGCCACCAGTGATACGGGGGGGCCGGATGAGCAGTTCTTC	CATSDTGGPDEQFF
TRBV6-5	NA	15	TRBJ2-2	TRBD1	TGTGCCAGCAGTTACGGGACAGGGGTGACCGGGGAGCTGTTTTTT	CASSYGTGVTGELFF
TRBV2	NA	14	TRBJ2-1	NA	TGTGCCAGCATGGAGCGCAGCTCCTACAATGAGCAGTTCTTC	CASMERSSYNEQFF
TRBV7-2	NA	15	TRBJ2-7	TRBD2	TGTGCCAGCAGCGCCGGGAGGGTTGGGGACTACGAGCAGTACTTC	CASSAGRVGDYEQYF
TRBV5-1	NA	14	TRBJ2-5	TRBD1	TGCGCCACCAACAAAGGACAGGGGGAGGAGACCCAGTACTTC	CATNKGQGEETQYF
TRBV5-1	NA	13	TRBJ2-1	NA	TGCGCCAGCAGCCATGACGAGGACAATGAGCAGTTCTTC	CASSHDEDNEQFF
TRBV29-1	once	13	TRBJ2-2	NA	TGCAGCGGCAGGGGACCGAACACCGGGGAGCTGTTTTTT	CSGRGPNTGELFF
TRBV4-1	NA	14	TRBJ2-7	NA	TGCGCCAGCAGCCAGGGCGTCGACCTCTACGAGCAGTACTTC	CASSQGVDLYEQYF
TRBV27	NA	14	TRBJ2-5	NA	TGTGCCAGCAGTTTTCTGGGAGCCCAAGAGACCCAGTACTTC	CASSFLGAQETQYF
TRBV28	NA	14	TRBJ1-6	NA	TGTGCCAGCAAGGACAGTGCGAATAATTCACCCCTCCACTTT	CASKDSANNSPLHF
TRBV6-5	NA	12	TRBJ1-2	TRBD1	TGTGCCAGCAGTTACGACAGGGGAGGCTACACCTTC	CASSYDRGGYTF
TRBV18	NA	15	TRBJ1-5	TRBD1	TGTGCCAGCTCACGGACAGGGTCGGGCAATCAGCCCCAGCATTTT	CASSRTGSGNQPQHF
TRBV24-1	NA	14	TRBJ1-5	NA	TGTGCCACCAGTGATCTGGACAGTAATCAGCCCCAGCATTTT	CATSDLDSNQPQHF
TRBV28	NA	17	TRBJ1-5	NA	TGTGCCAGCCGACTTGGGGAGTTTGGGACTAAGGGACAGCCCCAGCATTTT	CASRLGEFGTKGQPQHF
TRBV28	NA	12	TRBJ1-1	NA	TGTGCCAGCAGTTCCTCGGACAGAGAAGCTTTCTTT	CASSSSDREAFF
TRBV3-1/TRBV3-2	NA	15	TRBJ1-6	TRBD1	TGTGCCAGCAGCACACAGGGGGCGCGGAATTCACCCCTCCACTTT	CASSTQGARNSPLHF
TRBV4-1	NA	18	TRBJ2-2	NA	TGCGCCAGCAGCCCTGGGACAAGGTGGACACCGGGCACCGGGGAGCTGTTTTTT	CASSPGTRWTPGTGELFF
TRBV7-3	NA	10	TRBJ2-7	NA	TGTGCCAGCAGCCTCGGTAGGGGTGGCTTC	CASSLGRGGF
TRBV7-9	NA	14	TRBJ1-3	NA	TGTGCCAGCAGCCCCGACAGGAATGGAAACACCATATATTTT	CASSPDRNGNTIYF
TRBV16	NA	14	TRBJ2-1	TRBD2	TGTGCCAGCAGCCCACGGACTAGTCACAATGAGCAGTTCTTC	CASSPRTSHNEQFF
TRBV5-1	NA	14	TRBJ2-1	NA	TGCGCCAGCAGGGTGGGGGGTTCCTACAATGAGCAGTTCTTC	CASRVGGSYNEQFF
TRBV7-9	NA	13	TRBJ1-1	NA	TGTGCCAGCAGCCCTCGACAGAACACTGAAGCTTTCTTT	CASSPRQNTEAFF
TRBV4-1	NA	17	TRBJ2-3	TRBD1	TGCGCCAGCAGGCCCCTCGCCGGGACAGGGAGCACAGATACGCAGTATTTT	CASRPLAGTGSTDTQYF
TRBV9	NA	13	TRBJ1-2	TRBD1	TGTGCCAGCAGCGCGGACAGGGGCTATGGCTACACCTTC	CASSADRGYGYTF
TRBV19	NA	15	TRBJ2-7	TRBD1	TGTGCCAGTAGTAGCCCCACAGGGGTAGTAGCGGAGCAGTACTTC	CASSSPTGVVAEQYF
TRBV5-3	NA	12	TRBJ1-2	NA	TGTGCCAGAAGCTTGACATCTAGTGGCTACACCTTC	CARSLTSSGYTF